This T cell receptor (beta chain) was sequenced for a study of OX40 agonist ivuxolimab in advanced cancers. Looking at the study overall: As their treatment, patients were administered ivuxolimab, an agonistic anti-OX40 (CD134) antibody. Patients were treated with intravenous ivuxolimab, dosed at 0.01 to 10 mg/kg and infused every 2 weeks.

In the case of this clone: Its matching antigen is unknown.

The ends were cut back, 0 bases at V and 6 bases at J, with 10 bases in the middle. The CDR3 has 13 residues. CDR1 and CDR2 from the germline V gene are SGHNT and YYREEE (reference sequence). Sequencing was performed with immunoSEQ multiplex PCR; in TCRdb, only in-frame clones are kept and a portion is missing. Of fewer than 25,000 clones listed, around 80% are singletons. Study findings and constraints: Expanded peripheral T cells had an undetermined antigen specificity.

This material consisted of CD4+ or CD8+ T cells sorted from blood, taken in a trial of the OX40 agonist ivuxolimab. The chain carries TRBV5-4 and TRBJ2-7, with D possibly matching TRBD2 (5 bases). This TCR was recovered from an adult with an advanced solid tumor such as melanoma, head and neck, liver or kidney cancer. In nucleotides, the CDR3 is TGTGCCAGCAGCTTGGCCGGGAACCTCGAGCAGTACTTC. Translated: CASSLAGNLEQYF.